This passage covers 25 T cell receptor beta chains from one sample sequenced in a study of early T cells in non-severe SARS-CoV-2 infection. TCRdb called the 5' RACE reads again in MiXCR, with one record for every CDR3 protein. The data hold 68,000 or so distinct CDR3 sequences, with 9% to 15% observed a single time. What was sequenced was whole blood. The receptors were sampled from an adult who was a healthcare worker with PCR-confirmed SARS-CoV-2 infection or an uninfected control (not recorded which).

The CDR3 DNA reads TGCGCCAGCAGCCCCTCCTGGGAGGGGGTATGGGATACGCAGTATTTT. As protein: CASSPSWEGVWDTQYF. This chain uses TRBV5-1 with TRBJ2-3; a possible D gene is TRBD2 (7 bases). This CDR3 spans 16 amino acids. Trimming removed 4 bases from V and 6 bases from J, with 21 bases in between. The germline V gene encodes CDR1 SGHRS and CDR2 YFSETQ.

This clonotype was counted at least ten times. The genes are TRBV20-1 and TRBJ1-1; 7 nucleotides agree with TRBD1. Germline V gene lookup returns CDR1 DFQATT and CDR2 SNEGSKA (reference sequence). This CDR3 has 14 residues. The trim removed 6 bases at V and 4 bases at J, leaving 11 bases unmatched. CDR3 DNA sequence: TGCAGTGCGCGCAGACAGGGTCTGGGCACTGAAGCTTTCTTT. Its protein is CSARRQGLGTEAFF.

This clonotype was observed a few times. The gene calls are TRBV10-3 and TRBJ1-3, with unresolved D. There are 15 residues in the CDR3. Trimming took off 2 bases at V and 0 bases at J, with 8 bases between the two ends. Germline assignment: CDR1 ENHRY and CDR2 SYGVKD. The chain's CDR3 is CAISETQSSGNTIYF. CDR3 in DNA: TGTGCCATCAGTGAGACTCAATCCTCTGGAAACACCATATATTTT.

This clonotype was counted between two and nine times. One junction end disagrees with the germline gene, perhaps due to a read error. The chain couples TRBV7-7 to TRBJ1-1; D remains ambiguous. The CDR3 is 15 amino acids. Germline V lookup: CDR1 SSHAT, CDR2 FNYEAQ (reference sequence). This CDR3 is CASSSSGRLNTEAFF. Written as DNA, the CDR3 is TGTGCTAGCAGCTCCAGTGGACGGCTGAACACTGAAGCTTTCTTT.

This chain links TRBV28 with TRBJ2-1; tentative D call: TRBD2 (6 bases). The length of the CDR3 is 15 residues. V lost 6 bases and J 4 bases, leaving 16 bases between the germline ends. CDR1 and CDR2 (germline): MDHEN, SYDVKM. Here the CDR3 reads CASRNSGVRYNEQFF. CDR3 sequence (DNA): TGTGCCAGCAGAAATTCGGGGGTGAGGTACAATGAGCAGTTCTTC.

This clonotype was detected many times. The rearrangement joins TRBV2 to TRBJ1-5; D perhaps matches TRBD1 (5 bases). The CDR3 sequence is 14 residues long. Germline V gene sequence: CDR1 SNHLY, CDR2 FYNNEI. V lost 6 bases and J lost 0, with 9 bases in between. CDR3 region: CASRWGYSNQPQHF. DNA for the CDR3: TGTGCCAGCAGGTGGGGGTATAGCAATCAGCCCCAGCATTTT.

The rearrangement joins TRBV13 to TRBJ2-3; D uncertain. Between the trimmed V and J ends, which lost 2 bases and 6 bases, there was a span of 15 bases. The CDR3 contains 15 residues. Germline CDR1 is PRHDT and CDR2 is FYEKMQ (reference sequence). CDR3 nucleotides: TGTGCCAGCAGCTTACGGCTGGCTACTCCCGATACGCAGTATTTT. Residues: CASSLRLATPDTQYF. Full variable domain (remainder filled in from reference TRBV13 and TRBJ2-3): AAGVIQSPRHLIKEKRETATLKCYPIPRHDTVYWYQQGPGQDPQFLISFYEKMQSDKGSIPDRFSAQQFSDYHSELNMSSLELGDSALYFCASSLRLATPDTQYFGPGTRLTVL.

The sample holds a few counts of this clonotype. The V gene is TRBV7-2, the J gene TRBJ2-5; TRBD2 matches at 10 bases. The CDR3 is 17 residues long. CDR1 and CDR2 from the germline V gene are SGHTA and FQGNSA. V dropped 5 bases and J dropped 5; count of bases not matched to a gene: 14. The CDR3 spells CASSPSAGGPLSETQYF. CDR3 nucleotide sequence: TGTGCCAGCAGCCCTTCAGCGGGGGGGCCACTTTCCGAGACCCAGTACTTC. Variable domain in full (rest from reference TRBV7-2 and TRBJ2-5): GAGVSQSPSNKVTEKGKDVELRCDPISGHTALYWYRQSLGQGLEFLIYFQGNSAPDKSGLPSDRFSAERTGGSVSTLTIQRTQQEDSAVYLCASSPSAGGPLSETQYFGPGTRLLVL.

This clonotype was seen more than once but under ten times. The chain links TRBV18 to TRBJ1-4, with a tentative D call TRBD1 (6 bases). The CDR3 loop spans 13 amino acids. V lost 5 bases to trimming and J lost 7 bases, with 11 bases between them. Germline-derived CDR1 and CDR2 are KGHSH and LQKENI. The CDR3 DNA follows: TGTGCCAGCTCAAGCCAAGGGGGTGAAAAACTGTTTTTT. This codes for CASSSQGGEKLFF.

V usage is TRBV7-2 and J usage is TRBJ2-1; D uncertain. The CDR3 has 15 amino acids. CDR1 and CDR2 (germline): SGHTA, FQGNSA. V lost 2 bases and J lost 2, with 10 bases in between. CDR3 in DNA: TGTGCCAGCAGCTTAAGGCTAGATCCCTACAATGAGCAGTTCTTC. Residues: CASSLRLDPYNEQFF.

V is TRBV20-1 and J is TRBJ2-1; no firm D call. The ends were cut back, 3 bases at V and 5 bases at J, with 2 bases in the middle. Per the germline V gene, CDR1 is DFQATT and CDR2 is SNEGSKA (reference sequence). The CDR3 length is 10 residues. CDR3 region: CSASHNEQFF. The CDR3 DNA follows: TGCAGTGCTAGCCACAATGAGCAGTTCTTC.

This clonotype turned up a few times. The chain links TRBV3-1 to TRBJ2-5, with 11 positions matching TRBD2. The CDR3 loop spans 17 amino acids. Germline V CDR1 and CDR2: LGHDT, YNNKEL (reference sequence). Trimming removed 1 base from V and 2 bases from J; junction bases left unmatched: 6. CDR3 sequence (DNA): TGTGCCAGCAGCCAAGTCATCACTAGCGGGGGACAAGAGACCCAGTACTTC. As protein: CASSQVITSGGQETQYF.

This sequence joins TRBV20-1 and TRBJ1-3; D is possibly TRBD1 (5 bases). Trimming took 4 bases from V and 3 from J, leaving 10 bases between them. This CDR3 region has 13 residues. CDR1 is DFQATT, CDR2 SNEGSKA, per germline (reference sequence). Here the CDR3 DNA reads TGCAGTGCTACTCAGGGTTTTGGAAACACCATATATTTT. Its protein is CSATQGFGNTIYF.

This chain links TRBV6-5 with TRBJ2-7; 7 nucleotides agree with TRBD1. Germline loops: CDR1 MNHEY, CDR2 SVGAGI. With V trimmed by 6 bases and J by 5 bases, 7 bases remained unmatched. This CDR3 comprises 13 residues. CDR3 bases: TGTGCCAGCAGACGACAGGGAGTCGACGAGCAGTACTTC. Residues: CASRRQGVDEQYF.

This clonotype was detected many times. The chain uses TRBV6-6 and TRBJ1-1; maybe TRBD1 (5 bases). The CDR3 sequence is 14 residues long. Germline-derived CDR1 and CDR2 are MNHNY and SVGAGI (reference sequence). The germline V and J ends were trimmed by 7 bases and 0 bases, with 12 bases remaining between them. The CDR3 DNA is TGTGCCAGCACCCGCAGGGATATGAACACTGAAGCTTTCTTT. It specifies CASTRRDMNTEAFF.

This clonotype turned up a few times. The rearrangement uses TRBV5-1 and TRBJ1-2, with D possibly being TRBD1 (5 bases). CDR1 SGHRS and CDR2 YFSETQ come from the germline V gene. The CDR3 consists of 12 residues. Trimming removed 6 bases from V and 6 bases from J, with 12 bases in between. The CDR3 loop reads CASTRDWNGYTF. The DNA of the CDR3 is TGCGCCAGCACCCGGGACTGGAATGGCTACACCTTC.

This clonotype was counted at least ten times. This sequence joins TRBV5-1 and TRBJ1-2; D not certain. V lost 1 base and J lost 8, with 24 bases in between. This CDR3 contains 17 residues. Germline V lookup: CDR1 SGHRS, CDR2 YFSETQ. DNA for the CDR3: TGCGCCAGCAGCTTGCTTCCGGGCCTCCCCCTCGGCGACGGCTACACCTTC. It translates to CASSLLPGLPLGDGYTF.

This clonotype was seen a handful of times. V gene TRBV13 combines with J gene TRBJ2-5; 10 positions agree with TRBD1. Trimming removed 5 bases from V and 3 bases from J; junction bases left unmatched: 15. Germline V gene sequence: CDR1 PRHDT, CDR2 FYEKMQ (reference sequence). This CDR3 has 18 amino acids. CDR3 loop: CASSPERGTGDREETQYF. CDR3 nucleotides: TGTGCCAGCAGCCCGGAGAGAGGGACAGGGGATCGGGAAGAGACCCAGTACTTC.

This clonotype showed up many times. The rearrangement joins TRBV20-1 to TRBJ2-5; tentatively, D is TRBD2 (5 bases). The CDR3 has 14 amino acids. The ends were cut back, 3 bases at V and 2 bases at J, with 13 bases in the middle. Germline CDR1 and CDR2: DFQATT and SNEGSKA (reference sequence). Here the CDR3 reads CSASFSGLQETQYF. The CDR3, as DNA: TGCAGTGCTAGCTTTTCCGGACTTCAAGAGACCCAGTACTTC.

This clonotype has a count of ten or more. The V gene is TRBV5-6, the J gene TRBJ1-2; TRBD1 matches at 9 bases. The J segment lost 0 bases and the V segment lost 0 bases, leaving 9 bases of the junction unmatched. The CDR3 has 18 amino acids. Germline CDR1 and CDR2: SGHDT and YYEEEE. The CDR3 bases are TGTGCCAGCAGCTTGGCGGGACAGGGCGTTTCTGCTAACTATGGCTACACCTTC. It yields the protein CASSLAGQGVSANYGYTF.

The chain recombines TRBV19 with TRBJ1-5, with D possibly TRBD1 on 5 matching bases. CDR3 length: 13 amino acids. From germline, CDR1 is LNHDA and CDR2 SQIVND (reference sequence). The V end was cut by 8 bases, the J end by 3 bases, with 11 bases between. The CDR3 here is CASAQGLNQPQHF. CDR3 nucleotide sequence: TGTGCCAGTGCGCAGGGACTCAATCAGCCCCAGCATTTT.

This clonotype was recorded at least ten times. The chain uses TRBV11-1 and TRBJ2-3; 10 positions match TRBD1. V dropped 5 bases and J dropped 3; count of bases not matched to a gene: 5. This CDR3 is 15 amino acids long. Germline CDR1 and CDR2: SGHAT and FQDESV (reference sequence). Here the CDR3 DNA reads TGTGCCAGCAGCGCGACGGGACAGGGGACAGATACGCAGTATTTT. Translation gives CASSATGQGTDTQYF.

This clonotype was picked up a small number of times. The J gene is TRBJ1-1, the V gene TRBV5-1; D unresolved. V was cut by 4 bases and J by 0 bases, with 7 bases left in between. Germline CDR1 and CDR2: SGHRS and YFSETQ. The CDR3 has 13 amino acids. CDR3: CASSTRMNTEAFF. The CDR3 nucleotides are TGCGCCAGCAGCACAAGGATGAACACTGAAGCTTTCTTT.

This sequence joins TRBV5-1 and TRBJ1-1; TRBD1 matches 8 bases. The CDR3 extends over 14 amino acids. Germline V gene sequence: CDR1 SGHRS, CDR2 YFSETQ. Trimming took 0 bases from V and 6 from J; bases not matched to a gene: 4. The CDR3 loop reads CASSLAGGAAEAFF. The CDR3 DNA is TGCGCCAGCAGCTTGGCAGGGGGCGCGGCTGAAGCTTTCTTT.

The J gene is TRBJ2-1, the V gene TRBV7-3; D possibly corresponds to TRBD1 (6 bases). The CDR3 is 17 amino acids. Germline CDR1 and CDR2: SGHTA and FQGTGA. With 1 base removed from V and 3 bases from J, the gap between germline ends came to 16 bases. As DNA, the CDR3 is TGTGCCAGCAGCTTAATAGGGCAGGGGAAAGACTACAATGAGCAGTTCTTC. This translates into CASSLIGQGKDYNEQFF.